This TCR beta chain was captured by sequencing in a study of T cell responses to AZD1222 COVID-19 vaccine. General study findings and limits: CD4 TCRs associated with vaccination spanned spike, dominating at 160-218 and 743-854. Nearly half of the spike-specific TCRs reportedly recognize variant regions that carry no mutations. Spike-specific TCR depth and breadth grew after two AZD1222 doses. Repertoires in all cases were sampled only once the peak T cell response had passed.

Deletions cut 2 bases from V and 5 bases from J, with 10 bases between. CDR1 SGHRS and CDR2 YFSETQ come from the germline V gene. The CDR3 length is 13 residues. This clone turned up a few times. Antigen: not known. Sequencing was performed with immunoSEQ multiplex PCR; in TCRdb, only in-frame clones are kept and a portion is missing. This sample has more than 95,000 clones, with about 87% found just once. This chain uses TRBV5-1 with TRBJ1-2; no clear D gene. Material: peripheral blood, obtained on day 0 of AZD1222 vaccination. This clonotype originated in an adult in good health. The CDR3 here is CASSLDVGYGYTF. CDR3 in DNA: TGCGCCAGCAGCTTAGATGTGGGGTATGGCTACACCTTC.